These T cell receptor beta chains were read from a single sample in a study of T cells in localized non-small cell lung cancer. Method: immunoSEQ multiplex PCR; TCRdb's copy keeps in-frame clones and lacks some. This sample carries 61,000 or so clones, more than 80% of them seen once, and the ten largest clones take over 4%. The starting material was peripheral blood, obtained before any cancer treatment. These receptors came from a woman aged 35-75 years with stage I lung adenocarcinoma. The CDR3 runs from the conserved cysteine through the conserved F or W. Each record gives: CDR3 protein, CDR3 DNA, V gene, D gene, clone size, J gene, CDR3 length. D genes are given only for firm matches. Size values are once, few and many counts, or a class for expanded clones, and some rows have none.

CDR3aa: CASSIEETQYF
CDR3nt: TGTGCCAGTAGTATCGAAGAGACCCAGTACTTC
v_gene: TRBV19
d_gene: -
abundance: -
j_gene: TRBJ2-5
len: 11

CDR3aa: CASSSRGGLVRDYGYTF
CDR3nt: TGTGCCAGCAGCTCCAGAGGGGGACTGGTAAGGGACTATGGCTACACCTTC
v_gene: TRBV7-9
d_gene: -
abundance: -
j_gene: TRBJ1-2
len: 17

CDR3aa: CASMRQGTNTEAFF
CDR3nt: TGTGCCAGCATGAGACAGGGGACGAACACTGAAGCTTTCTTT
v_gene: TRBV25-1
d_gene: TRBD1
abundance: -
j_gene: TRBJ1-1
len: 14

CDR3aa: CASSIQGANNYGYTF
CDR3nt: TGTGCCAGTAGTATCCAGGGGGCGAATAACTATGGCTACACCTTC
v_gene: TRBV19
d_gene: TRBD1
abundance: -
j_gene: TRBJ1-2
len: 15

CDR3aa: CATSYGQGADYGYTF
CDR3nt: TGTGCCACCAGCTATGGACAGGGCGCCGACTATGGCTACACCTTC
v_gene: TRBV15
d_gene: TRBD1
abundance: -
j_gene: TRBJ1-2
len: 15

CDR3aa: CASSVGPYNEQFF
CDR3nt: TGTGCCAGCAGCGTAGGGCCTTACAATGAGCAGTTCTTC
v_gene: TRBV9
d_gene: -
abundance: once
j_gene: TRBJ2-1
len: 13

CDR3aa: CASSRSTGGTEAFF
CDR3nt: TGCGCCAGCAGCCGATCTACAGGGGGCACTGAAGCTTTCTTT
v_gene: TRBV4-3
d_gene: TRBD1
abundance: once
j_gene: TRBJ1-1
len: 14

CDR3aa: CASSPRTPTGTGANVLTF
CDR3nt: TGCGCCAGCAGCCCGAGGACACCCACGGGTACTGGGGCCAACGTCCTGACTTTC
v_gene: TRBV5-1
d_gene: -
abundance: -
j_gene: TRBJ2-6
len: 18

CDR3aa: CASSLRMSAGAYNEQFF
CDR3nt: TGTGCCAGCAGCTTGAGGATGTCTGCGGGGGCATACAATGAGCAGTTCTTC
v_gene: TRBV5-6
d_gene: -
abundance: -
j_gene: TRBJ2-1
len: 17

CDR3aa: CASRRTGGYEQYF
CDR3nt: TGTGCCAGTAGGAGGACAGGGGGCTACGAGCAGTACTTC
v_gene: TRBV19
d_gene: TRBD1
abundance: -
j_gene: TRBJ2-7
len: 13

CDR3aa: CASSPRLGGYNEQFF
CDR3nt: TGTGCCAGCAGCCCCCGATTGGGGGGGTACAATGAGCAGTTCTTC
v_gene: TRBV7-8
d_gene: TRBD2
abundance: -
j_gene: TRBJ2-1
len: 15

CDR3aa: CASRGTGENIQYF
CDR3nt: TGCGCCAGCAGAGGGACAGGGGAAAACATTCAGTACTTC
v_gene: TRBV10-2
d_gene: TRBD1
abundance: few
j_gene: TRBJ2-4
len: 13

CDR3aa: CASKENTEAFF
CDR3nt: TGTGCCAGCAAAGAGAACACTGAAGCTTTCTTT
v_gene: TRBV2
d_gene: -
abundance: -
j_gene: TRBJ1-1
len: 11

CDR3aa: CASSPLTGGYGYTF
CDR3nt: TGTGCCAGCAGTCCCTTGACAGGGGGTTATGGCTACACCTTC
v_gene: TRBV2
d_gene: TRBD1
abundance: medium-sized
j_gene: TRBJ1-2
len: 14

CDR3aa: CASRDDFRSGNTIYF
CDR3nt: TGTGCCAGCAGGGATGACTTTCGCTCTGGAAACACCATATATTTT
v_gene: TRBV6-6
d_gene: -
abundance: -
j_gene: TRBJ1-3
len: 15

CDR3aa: CASRRPGQGTYEQYF
CDR3nt: TGTGCCAGCAGGCGACCGGGACAGGGCACCTACGAGCAGTACTTC
v_gene: TRBV6-5
d_gene: TRBD1
abundance: medium-sized
j_gene: TRBJ2-7
len: 15

CDR3aa: CASSEIPGSSYNSPLHF
CDR3nt: TGTGCCAGCAGTGAAATCCCAGGTAGCTCCTATAATTCACCCCTCCACTTT
v_gene: TRBV6-1
d_gene: -
abundance: -
j_gene: TRBJ1-6
len: 17

CDR3aa: CASSQLFSGGGRDEQFF
CDR3nt: TGTGCCAGCAGTCAACTATTCAGCGGGGGGGGACGGGATGAGCAGTTCTTC
v_gene: TRBV28
d_gene: TRBD2
abundance: -
j_gene: TRBJ2-1
len: 17

CDR3aa: CSGGDSLYNEQFF
CDR3nt: TGCAGCGGCGGAGACAGTCTTTACAATGAGCAGTTCTTC
v_gene: TRBV29-1
d_gene: -
abundance: -
j_gene: TRBJ2-1
len: 13

CDR3aa: CASSLKAGNSPLHF
CDR3nt: TGTGCCAGCAGCTTAAAGGCGGGCAATTCACCCCTCCACTTT
v_gene: TRBV7-3
d_gene: -
abundance: -
j_gene: TRBJ1-6
len: 14

CDR3aa: CASSEWAGRETQYF
CDR3nt: TGTGCCAGCAGTGAATGGGCAGGGAGGGAGACCCAGTACTTC
v_gene: TRBV6-1
d_gene: -
abundance: few
j_gene: TRBJ2-5
len: 14

CDR3aa: CASGLVKTGRGYNEQFF
CDR3nt: TGTGCTAGTGGTTTGGTAAAGACAGGGAGAGGCTACAATGAGCAGTTCTTC
v_gene: TRBV12-5
d_gene: TRBD1
abundance: -
j_gene: TRBJ2-1
len: 17

CDR3aa: CASSFSAASYEQYF
CDR3nt: TGTGCCAGCAGTTTCTCAGCTGCATCCTACGAGCAGTACTTC
v_gene: TRBV6-9
d_gene: -
abundance: -
j_gene: TRBJ2-7
len: 14

CDR3aa: CSVEWRGGGDTQYF
CDR3nt: TGCAGCGTTGAATGGCGGGGGGGCGGAGATACGCAGTATTTT
v_gene: TRBV29-1
d_gene: TRBD2
abundance: -
j_gene: TRBJ2-3
len: 14

CDR3aa: CASSYSPGGDTEAFF
CDR3nt: TGTGCCAGCAGTTACTCGCCAGGGGGAGACACTGAAGCTTTCTTT
v_gene: TRBV6-5
d_gene: TRBD1
abundance: -
j_gene: TRBJ1-1
len: 15

CDR3aa: CASSDRVTEQFF
CDR3nt: TGTGCCAGCAGCGACAGGGTAACTGAGCAGTTCTTC
v_gene: TRBV6-5
d_gene: TRBD1
abundance: -
j_gene: TRBJ2-1
len: 12

CDR3aa: CASGRGLTEAFF
CDR3nt: TGTGCCAGTGGCCGTGGGCTGACTGAAGCTTTCTTT
v_gene: TRBV19
d_gene: -
abundance: once
j_gene: TRBJ1-1
len: 12

CDR3aa: CASSLYGDTEAFF
CDR3nt: TGTGCCAGCAGCTTGTACGGGGACACTGAAGCTTTCTTT
v_gene: TRBV5-5
d_gene: -
abundance: -
j_gene: TRBJ1-1
len: 13

CDR3aa: CASSAAGIYGYTF
CDR3nt: TGTGCCAGCAGTGCTGCAGGGATTTATGGCTACACCTTC
v_gene: TRBV6-5
d_gene: -
abundance: -
j_gene: TRBJ1-2
len: 13

CDR3aa: CASKLDSGNTIYF
CDR3nt: TGTGCCAGTAAACTGGACAGTGGAAACACCATATATTTT
v_gene: TRBV19
d_gene: -
abundance: once
j_gene: TRBJ1-3
len: 13

CDR3aa: CASSRRGGGEQFF
CDR3nt: TGTGCCAGCAGTCGGCGGGGGGGCGGTGAGCAGTTCTTC
v_gene: TRBV6-5
d_gene: TRBD2
abundance: -
j_gene: TRBJ2-1
len: 13

CDR3aa: CASSPTSGGAGEQFF
CDR3nt: TGTGCCAGCAGCCCTACTAGCGGGGGGGCGGGTGAGCAGTTCTTC
v_gene: TRBV9
d_gene: TRBD2
abundance: -
j_gene: TRBJ2-1
len: 15

CDR3aa: CASSPRTGANYGYTF
CDR3nt: TGTGCCAGTAGTCCCCGGACAGGAGCTAACTATGGCTACACCTTC
v_gene: TRBV19
d_gene: TRBD1
abundance: -
j_gene: TRBJ1-2
len: 15

CDR3aa: CASSFGGIITDTQYF
CDR3nt: TGTGCCAGCAGTTTTGGGGGAATAATAACAGATACGCAGTATTTT
v_gene: TRBV28
d_gene: -
abundance: once
j_gene: TRBJ2-3
len: 15

CDR3aa: CAVGGANYGYTF
CDR3nt: TGTGCCGTCGGGGGAGCTAACTATGGCTACACCTTC
v_gene: TRBV10-3
d_gene: -
abundance: once
j_gene: TRBJ1-2
len: 12

CDR3aa: CASSYLQGFEAFF
CDR3nt: TGTGCCAGCAGCTATCTACAGGGATTTGAAGCTTTCTTT
v_gene: TRBV7-2
d_gene: -
abundance: -
j_gene: TRBJ1-1
len: 13

CDR3aa: CASSPRTTNTGELFF
CDR3nt: TGTGCCAGTAGTCCGAGGACAACGAACACCGGGGAGCTGTTTTTT
v_gene: TRBV19
d_gene: -
abundance: -
j_gene: TRBJ2-2
len: 15

CDR3aa: CASSQGDRYNSPLHF
CDR3nt: TGTGCCAGCAGTCAGGGGGACAGGTATAATTCACCCCTCCACTTT
v_gene: TRBV6-1
d_gene: TRBD1
abundance: -
j_gene: TRBJ1-6
len: 15

CDR3aa: CASSQRLGGELFF
CDR3nt: TGCGCCAGCAGCCAACGCCTTGGCGGGGAGCTGTTTTTT
v_gene: TRBV4-3
d_gene: -
abundance: -
j_gene: TRBJ2-2
len: 13

CDR3aa: CASSLGPQRGNTEAFF
CDR3nt: TGTGCCAGCAGCTTAGGACCCCAAAGAGGGAACACTGAAGCTTTCTTT
v_gene: TRBV7-2
d_gene: -
abundance: -
j_gene: TRBJ1-1
len: 16

CDR3aa: CASSLVWTETNYGYTF
CDR3nt: TGTGCCAGCAGTTTAGTTTGGACGGAAACTAACTATGGCTACACCTTC
v_gene: TRBV27
d_gene: -
abundance: -
j_gene: TRBJ1-2
len: 16

CDR3aa: CASSLAAGKNTIYF
CDR3nt: TGTGCCAGCAGCTTAGCGGCAGGCAAAAACACCATATATTTT
v_gene: TRBV7-6
d_gene: -
abundance: -
j_gene: TRBJ1-3
len: 14

CDR3aa: CASSESFSFNYGYTF
CDR3nt: TGTGCCAGCAGTGAAAGTTTCAGCTTCAACTATGGCTACACCTTC
v_gene: TRBV6-1
d_gene: -
abundance: -
j_gene: TRBJ1-2
len: 15

CDR3aa: CASEGGANSNQPQHF
CDR3nt: TGTGCCAGCGAGGGGGGGGCGAATAGCAATCAGCCCCAGCATTTT
v_gene: TRBV19
d_gene: -
abundance: -
j_gene: TRBJ1-5
len: 15

CDR3aa: CASSRGDGRREQYF
CDR3nt: TGTGCCAGCAGTCGCGGTGATGGCCGGCGGGAGCAGTACTTC
v_gene: TRBV27
d_gene: -
abundance: -
j_gene: TRBJ2-7
len: 14

CDR3aa: CASRSGTATYEQYF
CDR3nt: TGTGCCAGCAGATCCGGGACAGCGACCTACGAGCAGTACTTC
v_gene: TRBV6-5
d_gene: TRBD1
abundance: -
j_gene: TRBJ2-7
len: 14

CDR3aa: CASSLEGGNQPQHF
CDR3nt: TGTGCCAGCAGTTTGGAGGGTGGCAATCAGCCCCAGCATTTT
v_gene: TRBV27
d_gene: -
abundance: few
j_gene: TRBJ1-5
len: 14

CDR3aa: CASSLSSAQQETQYF
CDR3nt: TGCGCCAGCAGCTTATCTAGCGCACAACAAGAGACCCAGTACTTC
v_gene: TRBV5-1
d_gene: -
abundance: -
j_gene: TRBJ2-5
len: 15

CDR3aa: CSVDSLGGYTF
CDR3nt: TGCAGCGTGGACAGTCTAGGTGGCTACACCTTC
v_gene: TRBV29-1
d_gene: -
abundance: -
j_gene: TRBJ1-2
len: 11

CDR3aa: CASSPRRDFHEQYF
CDR3nt: TGTGCCAGCAGCCCAAGAAGGGACTTCCACGAGCAGTACTTC
v_gene: TRBV6-1
d_gene: -
abundance: -
j_gene: TRBJ2-7
len: 14

CDR3aa: CASSFNAGGTEAFF
CDR3nt: TGTGCCAGCAGTTTTAACGCAGGGGGCACTGAAGCTTTCTTT
v_gene: TRBV7-2
d_gene: TRBD1
abundance: -
j_gene: TRBJ1-1
len: 14

CDR3aa: CASSLSGGAVGDTQYF
CDR3nt: TGCGCCAGCAGCTTAAGCGGGGGGGCCGTAGGAGATACGCAGTATTTT
v_gene: TRBV4-1
d_gene: TRBD2
abundance: -
j_gene: TRBJ2-3
len: 16